These 21 T cell receptor beta chains were all obtained from the same sample, sequenced in a study of beta chain features in type 1 diabetes. What was sequenced were expressed TCRB transcripts, since all of the isolated RNA had been reverse transcribed. Sequencing used immunoSEQ multiplex PCR; TCRdb keeps in-frame clones, though not all of them. The profile shows approximately 470,000 clones, about 30% of them singletons. What was sequenced was naive CD4+ T cells from blood. The origin of the receptors is a young man in good health.

The chain is built from TRBV15 and TRBJ2-1, with 9 bases aligning to TRBD1. The V gene end was trimmed by 3 bases and the J gene end by 6 bases; junction bases not matched to a gene: 6. Germline loops: CDR1 LNHNV, CDR2 YYDKDF (reference sequence). CDR3 length equals 15 residues. DNA for the CDR3: TGTGCCACCAGCAGCGGGACAGGGTCTTTCAATGAGCAGTTCTTC. Amino acids: CATSSGTGSFNEQFF.

This chain's CDR3 is CASSRTSGTYLEEQFF. The DNA for the CDR3 is TGCGCCAGCAGCCGGACTAGCGGGACATATCTTGAGGAGCAGTTCTTC. This chain joins TRBV4-3 and TRBJ2-1, with TRBD2 matching 12 bases. V was clipped by 4 bases and J by 10 bases; unmatched bases: 11. Germline CDR1 LGHNA, CDR2 YSLEER. This CDR3 region has 16 residues.

In its sample, this clone was seen a few times. This chain links TRBV7-9 with TRBJ2-1; D unclear. Trimming took off 5 bases at V and 6 bases at J, with 14 bases between the two ends. The germline V gene encodes CDR1 SEHNR and CDR2 FQNEAQ (reference sequence). The CDR3 runs to 14 residues. The DNA for the CDR3 is TGTGCCAGCAGCCTAAAAGCATCCGGCAATGAGCAGTTCTTC. Protein product: CASSLKASGNEQFF.

V is TRBV9 and J is TRBJ2-3; D ambiguous. CDR1 SGDLS and CDR2 YYNGEE come from the germline V gene. This CDR3 contains 11 residues. The V end was cut by 4 bases, the J end by 8 bases, with 8 bases between. CDR3 nucleotides: TGTGCCAGCAGCTCTACGGGTACGCAGTATTTT. It specifies CASSSTGTQYF.

In this sample, this clone turned up a few times. The chain carries TRBV6-6 and TRBJ2-7; D gene unclear. V gave up 3 bases and J gave up 7 bases, with 7 bases separating them. Germline V CDR1 and CDR2: MNHNY, SVGAGI (reference sequence). This CDR3 is 11 amino acids long. CDR3 loop: CASSYVLEQYF. DNA for the CDR3: TGTGCCAGCAGTTATGTATTGGAGCAGTACTTC.

This chain links TRBV30 with TRBJ2-3, with D possibly matching TRBD2 (6 bases). Per the germline V gene, CDR1 is GTSNPN and CDR2 is SVGIG (reference sequence). The CDR3 has 17 residues. V was cut by 4 bases and J by 0 bases, with 20 bases left in between. The CDR3 nucleotides read TGTGCCTGGAATCTTTCAGGCGGGGCCCCGAGCACAGATACGCAGTATTTT. Protein: CAWNLSGGAPSTDTQYF. Drawing the rest from reference TRBV30 and TRBJ2-3, the complete variable domain is SQTIHQWPATLVQPVGSPLSLECTVEGTSNPNLYWYRQAAGRGLQLLFYSVGIGQISSEVPQNLSASRPQDRQFILSSKKLLLSDSGFYLCAWNLSGGAPSTDTQYFGPGTRLTVL.

This clone has a handful of counts. The chain joins TRBV29-1 to TRBJ2-5; D is possibly TRBD1 (6 bases). CDR1 SQVTM and CDR2 ANQGSEA come from the germline V gene. Between the trimmed V and J ends, which lost 3 bases and 5 bases, there was a span of 10 bases. The CDR3 is 12 amino acids. The chain's CDR3 is CSVDHRAETQYF. CDR3 DNA sequence: TGCAGCGTTGACCACAGGGCGGAGACCCAGTACTTC. The full variable domain, with the rest looked up from reference TRBV29-1 and TRBJ2-5, is SAVISQKPSRDICQRGTSLTIQCQVDSQVTMMFWYRQQPGQSLTLIATANQGSEATYESGFVIDKFPISRPNLTFSTLTVSNMSPEDSSIYLCSVDHRAETQYFGPGTRLLVL.

The CDR3 spells CSVATGREGQPQHF. The DNA for the CDR3 is TGCAGCGTTGCCACAGGGAGAGAAGGTCAGCCCCAGCATTTT. This sequence joins TRBV29-1 and TRBJ1-5, with a tentative D call TRBD1 (6 bases). Germline V gene sequence: CDR1 SQVTM, CDR2 ANQGSEA. The CDR3 extends over 14 amino acids. The germline V and J ends were trimmed by 4 bases and 6 bases, with 16 bases remaining between them.

This clone occurred a few times. The chain carries TRBV29-1 and TRBJ2-7; 9 positions match TRBD2. Unmatched junction bases numbered 7, after V lost 4 bases and J lost 3 bases. This CDR3 comprises 14 residues. Germline CDR1 and CDR2: SQVTM and ANQGSEA. CDR3 loop: CSVVGGRADYEQYF. The CDR3 nucleotides are TGCAGCGTTGTGGGCGGGAGGGCCGACTACGAGCAGTACTTC.

This chain uses TRBV7-3 with TRBJ2-1, with D uncertain. Trimming took 3 bases from V and 0 from J, leaving 6 bases between them. The V gene's germline CDR1 is SGHTA and CDR2 FQGTGA. The CDR3 is 14 amino acids. The CDR3 sequence is CASSFASSYNEQFF. The CDR3 nucleotides are TGTGCCAGCAGCTTCGCGAGCTCCTACAATGAGCAGTTCTTC. Filled out from reference TRBV7-3 and TRBJ2-1, the complete variable domain reads GAGVSQTPSNKVTEKGKYVELRCDPISGHTALYWYRQSLGQGPEFLIYFQGTGAADDSGLPNDRFFAVRPEGSVSTLKIQRTERGDSAVYLCASSFASSYNEQFFGPGTRLTVL.

Here the CDR3 reads CSVEQFGGLGYTF. The CDR3 nucleotides read TGCAGCGTTGAACAATTCGGCGGCCTAGGCTACACCTTC. The gene calls are TRBV29-1 and TRBJ1-2; no clear D gene. Germline-derived CDR1 and CDR2 are SQVTM and ANQGSEA. The CDR3 loop spans 13 amino acids. V was clipped by 2 bases and J by 8 bases, with 15 bases between them. The full variable domain, completed using reference TRBV29-1 and TRBJ1-2, is SAVISQKPSRDICQRGTSLTIQCQVDSQVTMMFWYRQQPGQSLTLIATANQGSEATYESGFVIDKFPISRPNLTFSTLTVSNMSPEDSSIYLCSVEQFGGLGYTFGSGTRLTVV.

The chain carries TRBV13 and TRBJ2-1, with TRBD2 matching 10 bases. This CDR3 is 13 amino acids long. V lost 3 bases to trimming and J lost 8 bases; unmatched junction nucleotides: 1. CDR1 is PRHDT, CDR2 FYEKMQ, per germline (reference sequence). The DNA of the CDR3 is TGTGCCAGCAGCTTTAGCGGGAGGTATGAGCAGTTCTTC. The encoded protein is CASSFSGRYEQFF. Based on the CDR3 plus reference TRBV13 and TRBJ2-1, the full variable domain is AAGVIQSPRHLIKEKRETATLKCYPIPRHDTVYWYQQGPGQDPQFLISFYEKMQSDKGSIPDRFSAQQFSDYHSELNMSSLELGDSALYFCASSFSGRYEQFFGPGTRLTVL.

This clone showed up just a few times. The V call is TRBV11-2, the J call TRBJ2-5; the match to TRBD1 covers 8 bases. From germline, CDR1 is SGHAT and CDR2 FQNNGV. The V gene end was trimmed by 4 bases and the J gene end by 6 bases; junction bases not matched to a gene: 10. The CDR3 length is 15 residues. The CDR3 DNA sequence: TGTGCCAGCAGCTCCCCCAGGGGGCGGACAAAGACCCAGTACTTC. Translating gives CASSSPRGRTKTQYF.

The table lists this clone with a few counts. The V call is TRBV4-1, the J call TRBJ2-3; 9 positions agree with TRBD2. The germline V gene has CDR1 MGHRA and CDR2 YSYEKL. The ends lost 5 bases at V and 5 bases at J; junction bases unmatched: 8. The CDR3 has 15 amino acids. The CDR3 loop is CASSGGRAGGDTQYF. CDR3 bases: TGCGCCAGCAGCGGCGGGAGGGCCGGAGGAGATACGCAGTATTTT.

The gene calls are TRBV18 and TRBJ2-5; D perhaps matches TRBD1 (6 bases). Per germline, CDR1 KGHSH and CDR2 LQKENI. The CDR3 sequence is 15 residues long. Trimming cost V 2 bases and J 4 bases, with 14 bases left between them. Here the CDR3 reads CASSPYAGAGETQYF. The CDR3 DNA follows: TGTGCCAGCTCACCATATGCAGGGGCGGGAGAGACCCAGTACTTC.

This chain joins TRBV14 and TRBJ2-7; 7 bases fit TRBD2. CDR3 length: 17 amino acids. Germline V lookup: CDR1 SGHDN, CDR2 FVKESK. The ends lost 3 bases at V and 8 bases at J; junction bases unmatched: 19. The CDR3 DNA sequence: TGTGCCAGCAGCCACCGCTCTGGGGAGGGGACGTTAAAGAAGCAGTACTTC. Amino acid sequence: CASSHRSGEGTLKKQYF.

There are a few counts of this clone. V usage is TRBV29-1 and J usage is TRBJ1-2, with 9 bases fitting TRBD1. CDR3 length equals 14 residues. V was clipped by 7 bases and J by 1 base; unmatched bases: 7. Per the germline V gene, CDR1 is SQVTM and CDR2 is ANQGSEA. The CDR3, as DNA: TGCAGCGCACTACGACAGGGGGGTAACTATGGCTACACCTTC. This encodes CSALRQGGNYGYTF.

This chain links TRBV7-2 with TRBJ2-4; no clear D. This CDR3 region has 16 residues. V was pared by 2 bases and J by 0 bases, with 11 bases between. Germline CDR1 reads SGHTA; CDR2 reads FQGNSA. The CDR3 here is CASSLPKISAKNIQYF. CDR3 in DNA: TGTGCCAGCAGCTTACCAAAGATATCAGCCAAAAACATTCAGTACTTC.

In its sample, this clone was seen a few times. The same CDR3 can be traced to other DNA sequences in this sample. The CDR3 nucleotides read TGCGCCAGCAGCTTAGAGGCAGATACGCAGTATTTT. Translation gives CASSLEADTQYF. The V call is TRBV5-1, the J call TRBJ2-3; D ambiguous. This CDR3 has 12 amino acids. Germline values: CDR1 SGHRS, CDR2 YFSETQ. Trimming took off 2 bases at V and 4 bases at J, with 5 bases between the two ends. The variable domain in full, with the rest retrieved from reference TRBV5-1 and TRBJ2-3, is KAGVTQTPRYLIKTRGQQVTLSCSPISGHRSVSWYQQTPGQGLQFLFEYFSETQRNKGNFPGRFSGRQFSNSRSEMNVSTLELGDSALYLCASSLEADTQYFGPGTRLTVL.

The chain couples TRBV30 to TRBJ2-5; no clear D gene. Germline CDR1 GTSNPN, CDR2 SVGIG (reference sequence). The CDR3 extends over 13 amino acids. The V gene lost 3 bases and the J gene lost 4 bases, with 12 bases spanning the gap. The CDR3 loop is CAWRGDVGETQYF. The CDR3 DNA follows: TGTGCCTGGAGAGGAGACGTTGGAGAGACCCAGTACTTC.

V gene TRBV9 combines with J gene TRBJ1-2; D may be TRBD1 (6 bases). Germline V gene sequence: CDR1 SGDLS, CDR2 YYNGEE. V was shortened by 1 base and J by 3 bases, with 13 bases between the two germline ends. CDR3 length: 15 amino acids. The CDR3 DNA reads TGTGCCAGCAGCGTAAATCGGGCAGGGGACTATGGCTACACCTTC. The encoded protein is CASSVNRAGDYGYTF.